The 11 T cell receptor beta chains below all came from one sample that was sequenced in a study of cytomegalovirus exposure and HLA in healthy donors. Primers: 60 Vbeta forward and 13 Jbeta reverse. Profiling relied on immunoSEQ multiplex PCR, and the TCRdb table lists in-frame clones only, not all of them. The sample carries about 180,000 clones, 75% to 85% recorded once. The specimen was PBMCs. These receptors were collected from a girl aged 2 to 9 in good health and CMV-seropositive.

There are a few counts of this clone. The junction does not match germline at one end; this may be a read error. The V gene is TRBV7-7, the J gene TRBJ1-1; perhaps TRBD1 as D (5 bases). Germline values: CDR1 SSHAT, CDR2 FNYEAQ (reference sequence). The CDR3 sequence is 13 residues long. CDR3 nucleotides: TGTGCTAGCAGCCCCGTCGGGGGCACTGAAGCTTTCTTT. Residues: CASSPVGGTEAFF. Drawing the rest from reference TRBV7-7 and TRBJ1-1, the complete variable domain is GAGVSQSPRYKVTKRGQDVTLRCDPISSHATLYWYQQALGQGPEFLTYFNYEAQPDKSGLPSDRFSAERPEGSISTLTIQRTEQRDSAMYRCASSPVGGTEAFFGQGTRLTVV.

In its sample, this clone was seen a few times. CDR3 DNA sequence: TGTGCCAGCAGTGAAGTGAGACAGGGGGCTTTCTTT. Translation gives CASSEVRQGAFF. This chain uses TRBV2 with TRBJ1-1; TRBD1 matches 8 bases. V was clipped by 1 base and J by 11 bases; unmatched bases: 3. Germline CDR1 and CDR2: SNHLY and FYNNEI. This CDR3 spans 12 amino acids. Filled out from reference TRBV2 and TRBJ1-1, the complete variable domain reads EPEVTQTPSHQVTQMGQEVILRCVPISNHLYFYWYRQILGQKVEFLVSFYNNEISEKSEIFDDQFSVERPDGSNFTLKIRSTKLEDSAMYFCASSEVRQGAFFGQGTRLTVV.

The V call is TRBV4-1, the J call TRBJ2-7; D is undetermined. The CDR3 is 13 amino acids. Germline V CDR1 and CDR2: MGHRA, YSYEKL. The V and J ends lost 6 bases and 1 base respectively, with 10 bases between them. DNA for the CDR3: TGCGCCAGCAGTCCCACCGGGTCCTACGAGCAGTACTTC. Protein: CASSPTGSYEQYF.

This chain connects TRBV18 to TRBJ2-7; possibly TRBD2 for D (5 bases). The CDR3 consists of 14 residues. With 6 bases removed from V and 1 base from J, the gap between germline ends came to 13 bases. Per the germline V gene, CDR1 is KGHSH and CDR2 is LQKENI. The CDR3 loop reads CASSPGRESYEQYF. The CDR3 nucleotides read TGTGCCAGCTCCCCCGGACGGGAATCCTACGAGCAGTACTTC. Combining the CDR3 with reference TRBV18 and TRBJ2-7 gives the whole variable domain NAGVMQNPRHLVRRRGQEARLRCSPMKGHSHVYWYRQLPEEGLKFMVYLQKENIIDESGMPKERFSAEFPKEGPSILRIQQVVRGDSAAYFCASSPGRESYEQYFGPGTRLTVT.

The table lists this clone with a few counts. The chain links TRBV7-6 to TRBJ1-2; 7 nucleotides agree with TRBD1. Unmatched junction bases numbered 5, after V lost 5 bases and J lost 8 bases. The CDR3 covers 12 residues. Germline V gives CDR1 SGHVS, CDR2 FNYEAQ. CDR3: CASSETGLGYTF. In DNA, the CDR3 is TGTGCCAGCAGCGAGACAGGGTTAGGCTACACCTTC. The variable domain in full, completed from reference TRBV7-6 and TRBJ1-2, reads GAGVSQSPRYKVTKRGQDVALRCDPISGHVSLYWYRQALGQGPEFLTYFNYEAQQDKSGLPNDRFSAERPEGSISTLTIQRTEQRDSAMYRCASSETGLGYTFGSGTRLTVV.

V gene TRBV12-5 combines with J gene TRBJ2-6; D not resolved. CDR1 is LGHNT and CDR2 is FRNRAP in the germline V gene. The CDR3 spans 16 residues. Trimming stripped 1 base from V and 3 bases from J, with 10 bases between. The CDR3 reads CASGLALDSGANVLTF. CDR3 nucleotide sequence: TGTGCTAGTGGTTTGGCGCTCGATAGTGGGGCCAACGTCCTGACTTTC.

This clone was seen a single time. This chain connects TRBV9 to TRBJ1-2, with 8 bases fitting TRBD1. The V and J ends lost 5 bases and 3 bases, in that order; junction bases with no gene match: 6. This CDR3 has 14 residues. CDR1 and CDR2 (germline): SGDLS, YYNGEE. CDR3 in amino acids: CASSQTGAYYGYTF. In DNA form, the CDR3 reads TGTGCCAGCAGTCAGACAGGGGCGTACTATGGCTACACCTTC.

With regard to this clone: Distinct nucleotide sequences in the sample also encode this CDR3. The rearrangement joins TRBV20-1 to TRBJ2-7, with D possibly matching TRBD1 (5 bases). This CDR3 spans 11 amino acids. Germline V gene data show CDR1 as DFQATT and CDR2 as SNEGSKA (reference sequence). Between the trimmed V and J ends, which lost 6 bases and 1 base, there was a span of 7 bases. CDR3 in amino acids: CSARQSYEQYF. The CDR3 nucleotides are TGCAGTGCCCGACAGTCCTACGAGCAGTACTTC.

The DNA of the CDR3 is TGCGCCAGCAGTGTTCCGCCACTACGTGGAAACACCATATATTTT. This gives the protein CASSVPPLRGNTIYF. The rearrangement links TRBV10-2 to TRBJ1-3; the D is unclear. The CDR3 totals 15 residues. The V gene lost 4 bases and the J gene lost 3 bases, with 13 bases spanning the gap. Per the germline V gene, CDR1 is WSHSY and CDR2 is SAAADI.

The chain has TRBV27 and TRBJ2-3; D gene ambiguous. The CDR3 consists of 14 residues. Germline V gene data show CDR1 as MNHEY and CDR2 as SMNVEV (reference sequence). V lost 4 bases and J lost 5, with 13 bases in between. CDR3 sequence: CASSYVRSKDTQYF. The CDR3 nucleotides read TGTGCCAGCAGTTACGTCAGATCGAAAGATACGCAGTATTTT.

The V gene is TRBV5-1, the J gene TRBJ1-1; 7 nucleotides align to TRBD1. This CDR3 is 13 amino acids long. Trimming removed 4 bases from V and 1 base from J; junction bases left unmatched: 1. Germline CDR1 and CDR2: SGHRS and YFSETQ. The CDR3: CASSRTGNTEAFF. In DNA, the CDR3 is TGCGCCAGCAGCCGGACAGGGAACACTGAAGCTTTCTTT.